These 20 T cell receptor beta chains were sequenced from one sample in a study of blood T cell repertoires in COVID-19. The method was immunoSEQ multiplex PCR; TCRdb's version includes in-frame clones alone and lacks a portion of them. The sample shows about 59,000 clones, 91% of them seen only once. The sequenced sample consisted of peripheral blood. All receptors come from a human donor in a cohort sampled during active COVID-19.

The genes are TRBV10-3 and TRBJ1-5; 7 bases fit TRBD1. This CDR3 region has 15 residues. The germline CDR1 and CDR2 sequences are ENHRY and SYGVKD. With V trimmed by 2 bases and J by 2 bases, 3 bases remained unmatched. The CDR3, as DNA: TGTGCCATCAGTGAGCAAGGGACAGGCAATCAGCCCCAGCATTTT. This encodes CAISEQGTGNQPQHF.

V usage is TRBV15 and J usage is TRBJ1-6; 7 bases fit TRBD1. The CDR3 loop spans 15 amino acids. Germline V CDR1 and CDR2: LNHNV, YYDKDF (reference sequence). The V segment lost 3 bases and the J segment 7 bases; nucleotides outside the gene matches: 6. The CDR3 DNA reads TGTGCCACCAGCAGTTTGGGCAGGGGGAATTCACCCCTCCACTTT. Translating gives CATSSLGRGNSPLHF.

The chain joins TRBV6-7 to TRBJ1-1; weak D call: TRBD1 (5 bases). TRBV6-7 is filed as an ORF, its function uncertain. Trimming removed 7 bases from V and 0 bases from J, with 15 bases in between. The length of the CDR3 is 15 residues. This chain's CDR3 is CASNKTALLNTEAFF. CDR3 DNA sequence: TGTGCCAGCAACAAGACAGCGCTTCTGAACACTGAAGCTTTCTTT.

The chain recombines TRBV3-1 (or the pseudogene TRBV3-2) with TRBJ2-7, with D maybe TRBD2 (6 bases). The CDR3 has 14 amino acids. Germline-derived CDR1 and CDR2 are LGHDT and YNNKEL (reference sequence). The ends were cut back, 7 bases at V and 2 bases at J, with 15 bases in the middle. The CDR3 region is CASTRAGSTYEQYF. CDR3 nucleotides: TGTGCCAGCACCCGGGCGGGGTCAACCTACGAGCAGTACTTC.

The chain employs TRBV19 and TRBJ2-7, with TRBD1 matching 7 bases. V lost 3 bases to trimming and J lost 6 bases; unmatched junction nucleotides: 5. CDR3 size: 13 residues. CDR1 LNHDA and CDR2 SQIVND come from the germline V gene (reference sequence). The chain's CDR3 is CASSIDRASEQYF. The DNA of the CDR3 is TGTGCCAGTAGTATCGACAGGGCCTCCGAGCAGTACTTC.

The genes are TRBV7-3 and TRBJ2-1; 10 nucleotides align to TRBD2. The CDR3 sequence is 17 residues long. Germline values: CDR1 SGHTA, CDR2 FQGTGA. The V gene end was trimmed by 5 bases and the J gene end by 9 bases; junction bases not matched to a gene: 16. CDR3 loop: CASSPTPLAGANGEQFF. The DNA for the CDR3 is TGTGCCAGCAGCCCTACCCCTCTAGCGGGAGCGAACGGTGAGCAGTTCTTC.

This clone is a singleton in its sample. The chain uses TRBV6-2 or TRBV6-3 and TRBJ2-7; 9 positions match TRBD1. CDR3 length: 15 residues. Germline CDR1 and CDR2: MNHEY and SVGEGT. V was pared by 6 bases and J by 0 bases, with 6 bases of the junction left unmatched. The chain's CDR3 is CASSRDRDYSYEQYF. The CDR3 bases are TGTGCCAGCAGCCGGGACAGGGATTACTCCTACGAGCAGTACTTC.

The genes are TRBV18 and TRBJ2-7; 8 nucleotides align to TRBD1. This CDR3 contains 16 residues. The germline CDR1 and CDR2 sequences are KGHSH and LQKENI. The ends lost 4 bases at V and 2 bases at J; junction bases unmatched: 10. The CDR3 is CASSQTTGGGTYEQYF. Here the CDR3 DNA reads TGTGCCAGCTCACAAACCACAGGGGGAGGAACCTACGAGCAGTACTTC.

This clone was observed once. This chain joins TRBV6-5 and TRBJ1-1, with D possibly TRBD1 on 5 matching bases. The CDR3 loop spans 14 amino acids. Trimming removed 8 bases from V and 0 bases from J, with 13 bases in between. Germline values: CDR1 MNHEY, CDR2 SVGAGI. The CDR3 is CASPSWGVNTEAFF. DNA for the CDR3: TGTGCCAGCCCCTCGTGGGGGGTGAACACTGAAGCTTTCTTT.

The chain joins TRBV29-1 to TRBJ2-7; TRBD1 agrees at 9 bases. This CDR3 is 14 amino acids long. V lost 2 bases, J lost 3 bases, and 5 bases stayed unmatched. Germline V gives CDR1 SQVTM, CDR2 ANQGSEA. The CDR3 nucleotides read TGCAGCGTTGAATTACAGGGGGCGTTCTACGAGCAGTACTTC. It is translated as CSVELQGAFYEQYF.

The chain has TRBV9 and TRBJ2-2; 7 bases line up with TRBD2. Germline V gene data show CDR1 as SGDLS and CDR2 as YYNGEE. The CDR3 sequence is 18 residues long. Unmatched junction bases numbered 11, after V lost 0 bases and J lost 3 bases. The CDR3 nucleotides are TGTGCCAGCAGCGTAGAAGGCCTAGCGGATGCTTACACCGGGGAGCTGTTTTTT. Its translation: CASSVEGLADAYTGELFF.

CDR3 loop: CASSLAGGGVTEAFF. CDR3 nucleotide sequence: TGTGCCAGCAGCTTAGCGGGAGGCGGGGTCACTGAAGCTTTCTTT. V gene TRBV7-6 combines with J gene TRBJ1-1; D is ambiguous. Germline CDR1 and CDR2: SGHVS and FNYEAQ. The CDR3 consists of 15 residues. The V gene lost 0 bases and the J gene lost 4 bases, with 12 bases spanning the gap.

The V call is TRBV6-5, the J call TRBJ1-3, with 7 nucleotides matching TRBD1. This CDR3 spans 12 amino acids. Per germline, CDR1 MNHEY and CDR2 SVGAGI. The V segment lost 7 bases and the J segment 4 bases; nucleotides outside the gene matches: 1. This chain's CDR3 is CASTGGGNTIYF. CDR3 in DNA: TGTGCCAGCACAGGGGGGGGAAACACCATATATTTT.

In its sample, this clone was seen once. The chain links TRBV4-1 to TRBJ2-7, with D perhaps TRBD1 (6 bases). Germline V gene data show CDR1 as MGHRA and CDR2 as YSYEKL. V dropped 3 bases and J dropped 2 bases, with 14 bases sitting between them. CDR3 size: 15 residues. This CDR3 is CASSQPGTPPYEQYF. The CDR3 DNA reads TGCGCCAGCAGCCAGCCCGGGACACCTCCCTACGAGCAGTACTTC.

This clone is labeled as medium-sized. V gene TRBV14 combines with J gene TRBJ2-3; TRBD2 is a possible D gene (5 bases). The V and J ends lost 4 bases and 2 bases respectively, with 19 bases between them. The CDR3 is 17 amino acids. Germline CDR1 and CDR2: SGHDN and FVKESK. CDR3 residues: CASSPAFRLAPTDTQYF. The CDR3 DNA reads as TGTGCCAGCAGCCCCGCCTTTAGGCTAGCACCCACAGATACGCAGTATTTT.

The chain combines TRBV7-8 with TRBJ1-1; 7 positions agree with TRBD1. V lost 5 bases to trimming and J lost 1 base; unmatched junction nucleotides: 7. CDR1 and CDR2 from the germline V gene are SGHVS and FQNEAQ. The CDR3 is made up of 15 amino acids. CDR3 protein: CASSPLGTANTEAFF. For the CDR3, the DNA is TGTGCCAGCAGCCCATTGGGGACAGCGAACACTGAAGCTTTCTTT.

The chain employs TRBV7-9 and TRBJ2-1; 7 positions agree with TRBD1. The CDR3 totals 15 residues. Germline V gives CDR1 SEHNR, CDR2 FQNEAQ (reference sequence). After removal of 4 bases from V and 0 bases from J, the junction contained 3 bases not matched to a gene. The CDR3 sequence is CASSYRQGSYNEQFF. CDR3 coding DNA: TGTGCCAGCAGCTATCGACAGGGCTCCTACAATGAGCAGTTCTTC.

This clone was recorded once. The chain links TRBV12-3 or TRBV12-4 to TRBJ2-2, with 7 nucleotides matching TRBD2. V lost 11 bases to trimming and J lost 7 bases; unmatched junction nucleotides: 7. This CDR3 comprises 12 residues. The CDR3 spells CAYGGYGGELFF. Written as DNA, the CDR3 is TGTGCCTACGGGGGGTACGGCGGGGAGCTGTTTTTT.

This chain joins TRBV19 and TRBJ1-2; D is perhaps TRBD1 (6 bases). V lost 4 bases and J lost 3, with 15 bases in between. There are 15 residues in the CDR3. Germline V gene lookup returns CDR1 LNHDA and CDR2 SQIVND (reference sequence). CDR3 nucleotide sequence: TGTGCCAGTAGTAGTCTAGGGGGAAGATACTATGGCTACACCTTC. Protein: CASSSLGGRYYGYTF.

The CDR3 DNA reads TGCGCCAGCAGCCCCCCTGGGGGGGGCGGGGGGACCCAGTACTTC. Encoded protein: CASSPPGGGGGTQYF. This rearrangement joins TRBV5-1 to TRBJ2-5; D is perhaps TRBD2 (7 bases). CDR1 and CDR2 from the germline V gene are SGHRS and YFSETQ. This CDR3 is 15 amino acids long. Trimming left V 4 bases short and J 7 bases short, with 20 bases between.